The clone carrying this T cell receptor beta chain was detected only a few times. No antigen is known for it. These data are taken from a study of T cells after yellow fever vaccination. Study findings and constraints: Reappearance after the booster was observed for most primary-vaccination clones (about 97% CD4, around 90% CD8). Contamination by abundant bulk-population clonotypes could be present in FACS-sorted repertoires. Some clonotypes were seen in both the CD4 and the CD8 compartments. These made up a small share and likely arose from convergent recombination.

This CDR3 has 17 residues. CDR1 is SGHVS, CDR2 FQNEAQ, per germline. Trimming took 0 bases from V and 4 from J, leaving 18 bases between them. For TCR, cDNA came from 5'RACE template switching, which added a universal primer site and UMIs. A single record per CDR3 protein comes from TCRdb applying MiXCR to the 5' RACE reads. The sample shows fewer than 650,000 distinct CDR3 sequences, 20% to 25% of them seen only once. Here the sequenced sample was PBMCs, taken about 21 days after the first yellow fever vaccination. The genes are TRBV7-8 and TRBJ1-1, with a tentative D call TRBD1 (6 bases). This clonotype originated in a man between 18 and 29 years old who received the YFV17D yellow fever vaccine. CDR3 sequence: CASSLAILGRRGTEAFF. CDR3 sequence (DNA): TGTGCCAGCAGCTTAGCAATTTTAGGTCGCAGGGGCACTGAAGCTTTCTTT.